Listed below are T cell receptor beta chains from one sample, sequenced in a study of T cell repertoires in cytomegalovirus infection. One entry per CDR3 protein results from TCRdb running MiXCR on the reads. The sample has roughly 51,000 distinct CDR3 sequences, around 20% seen once. The antigens of these receptors remain unknown. The source was CD8+ T cells from cultured PBMCs, collected from culture after CMV antigen stimulation. The source of these receptors is a human donor in good health (CMV status not recorded). Some clones in this sample may be carry-over from other donors' samples. Both conserved end residues are part of each CDR3.

V: TRBV12-3/TRBV12-4; J: TRBJ1-2; CDR3: CASSHRRELQPNNYGYTF
V: TRBV6-2/TRBV6-3; J: TRBJ1-5; CDR3: CASRMVRGHNQPQHF
V: TRBV20-1; J: TRBJ2-7; CDR3: CSAQTGADYEQYF
V: TRBV7-2; J: TRBJ2-1; CDR3: CASSSLAGGDNEQFF
V: TRBV5-4; J: TRBJ2-7; CDR3: CASSVLNGPEKYF
V: TRBV12-3/TRBV12-4; J: TRBJ1-1; CDR3: CASRDPGGNTEAFF
V: TRBV20-1; J: TRBJ2-3; CDR3: CSASHGTGVSTDTQYF
V: TRBV10-3; J: TRBJ2-7; CDR3: CAIREAGSSYEQYF
V: TRBV27; J: TRBJ1-1; CDR3: CASSLYRQGGTEAFF
V: TRBV7-2; J: TRBJ2-7; CDR3: CASSLAGQGNYEQYF
V: TRBV11-2; J: TRBJ2-3; CDR3: CASSLDIRARTDTQYF
V: TRBV7-6; J: TRBJ2-1; CDR3: CASSFGQGPSGRQFF
V: TRBV6-2/TRBV6-3; J: TRBJ2-1; CDR3: CASSYVRRTGVYNEQFF
V: TRBV27; J: TRBJ2-7; CDR3: CASSPSGGGTYEQYF
V: TRBV10-3; J: TRBJ2-4; CDR3: CAISEGGSNIQYF
V: TRBV19; J: TRBJ1-2; CDR3: CASTFLRGGIIYGYTF
V: TRBV28; J: TRBJ1-2; CDR3: CASRKLVYGYTF
V: TRBV4-1; J: TRBJ2-1; CDR3: CASSQDGNYNEQFF
V: TRBV19; J: TRBJ2-7; CDR3: CASRQSGKSYEQYF
V: TRBV11-3; J: TRBJ2-7; CDR3: CASSSGTVYEQYF
V: TRBV7-8; J: TRBJ1-6; CDR3: CASSLETGIRSPLHF
V: TRBV27; J: TRBJ1-2; CDR3: CASSFEGTYGYTF
V: TRBV7-8; J: TRBJ2-7; CDR3: CASSFSPSGRGTYEQYF
V: TRBV6-8; J: TRBJ2-1; CDR3: CASSYPRLAGVGEQFF
V: TRBV6-6; J: TRBJ2-1; CDR3: CASSYPGQGIREQFF
V: TRBV6-2/TRBV6-3; J: TRBJ2-1; CDR3: CASSPGRESYNEQFF
V: TRBV7-6; J: TRBJ1-1; CDR3: CASSLADRGPEAFF
V: TRBV7-2; J: TRBJ1-1; CDR3: CASSLGGFNTEAFF
V: TRBV7-8; J: TRBJ1-1; CDR3: CASTILGMNTEAFF
V: TRBV19; J: TRBJ2-1; CDR3: CASSISGTYNEQFF
V: TRBV27; J: TRBJ1-5; CDR3: CASRPGQGIGNQPQHF
V: TRBV7-6; J: TRBJ2-6; CDR3: CASASGRNSGANVLTF
V: TRBV4-1; J: TRBJ2-7; CDR3: CASSQDLWGKNEQYF
V: TRBV18; J: TRBJ2-7; CDR3: CASSQEGQGWTYEQYF
V: TRBV7-2; J: TRBJ2-7; CDR3: CASSLEGSGQYF
V: TRBV7-6; J: TRBJ2-2; CDR3: CASRGREGLGGELFF
V: TRBV12-3/TRBV12-4; J: TRBJ2-1; CDR3: CASCRGLGGNEQFF
V: TRBV7-8; J: TRBJ2-7; CDR3: CASSPASGRAHEQYF
V: TRBV28; J: TRBJ2-5; CDR3: CASSLPNAGAGETQYF
V: TRBV14; J: TRBJ1-1; CDR3: CASSQMRGVYTEAFF
V: TRBV7-6; J: TRBJ2-1; CDR3: CASSHGGLNVGGQFF